These T cell receptor beta chains were read from a single sample in a study of blood T cell repertoires in COVID-19. Only in-frame clones appear in the TCRdb table, and some are missing; sequencing was by immunoSEQ multiplex PCR. Of some 45,000 clones listed, roughly 80% are singletons. The sequencing input was peripheral blood. The source is a man in his sixties with acute or convalescent COVID-19. Each CDR3 is given with its conserved first and last residue. The D gene is left open where the match is weak. A row's size may be missing; if present it is once, few, many or a size class.

D,V,J,size,DNA,CDR3
-,TRBV4-1,TRBJ1-1,-,TGCGCCAGCAGCCAAGATCTAGGGGGAGTCACTGAAGCTTTCTTT,CASSQDLGGVTEAFF
TRBD2,TRBV29-1,TRBJ2-3,-,TGCAGCGTTGGCGTGCGGGGGGCGGGGGATACGCAGTATTTT,CSVGVRGAGDTQYF
TRBD1,TRBV6-6,TRBJ2-7,-,TGTGCCAGCGGGTCTGGGGACAGGGGTTTTCAGTACTTC,CASGSGDRGFQYF
TRBD1,TRBV6-5,TRBJ2-7,-,TGTGCCAGCAGCTACGGACAGGGTTCATTTCCCTACGAGCAGTACTTC,CASSYGQGSFPYEQYF
TRBD1,TRBV19,TRBJ1-1,once,TGTGCCAGTAGTGGGACAGGGACTAACACTGAAGCTTTCTTT,CASSGTGTNTEAFF
-,TRBV29-1,TRBJ1-4,-,TGCAGCGTCCGAGAAGGGGCTGCAACTAATGAAAAACTGTTTTTT,CSVREGAATNEKLFF
TRBD1,TRBV7-9,TRBJ2-1,once,TGTGCCAGCAGCCTCGTTTCGGGACAGGGAAACTACAATGAGCAGTTCTTC,CASSLVSGQGNYNEQFF
-,TRBV6-5,TRBJ2-1,-,TGTGCCAGCAGTTACCCAGGACAGCTAAATGAGCAGTTCTTC,CASSYPGQLNEQFF
TRBD2,TRBV9,TRBJ2-7,-,TGTGCCAGCAGCCCCAGGACTAGCGGGGGGGCCTTTTTATACGAGCAGTACTTC,CASSPRTSGGAFLYEQYF
-,TRBV7-2,TRBJ1-5,-,TGTGCCAGCAGCTTAGGGGGCAGTGGTCAGCCCCAGCATTTT,CASSLGGSGQPQHF
-,TRBV7-7,TRBJ1-2,-,TGTGCTAGCAGCCCCCTGGAGGGGACCGTAGGCTACACCTTC,CASSPLEGTVGYTF
-,TRBV15,TRBJ1-2,-,TGTGCCACCAGCAGCCGCCGGGACACCAACTATGGCTACACCTTC,CATSSRRDTNYGYTF
-,TRBV7-2,TRBJ1-1,-,TGTGCCAGCAGCGCGGGCCCTACTACTGAAGCTTTCTTT,CASSAGPTTEAFF
TRBD1,TRBV6-6,TRBJ2-7,-,TGTGCCAGCAGGCCGGGACAGGGGACCTACGAGCAGTACTTC,CASRPGQGTYEQYF
-,TRBV4-3,TRBJ1-1,-,TGCGCCAGCAGCCAAGATCCCGGTATGAACACTGAAGCTTTCTTT,CASSQDPGMNTEAFF
TRBD1,TRBV10-3,TRBJ2-6,-,TGTGCCATCAGTGAGGGACAGGGGGCCGGAGCTGGGGCCAACGTCCTGACTTTC,CAISEGQGAGAGANVLTF
-,TRBV19,TRBJ1-1,-,TGTGCCAGTAGTATATGGGGGGGTGACACTGAAGCTTTCTTT,CASSIWGGDTEAFF
-,TRBV19,TRBJ1-1,-,TGTGCCAGTATTGTAGACACCCCTCGGGCTGAAGCTTTCTTT,CASIVDTPRAEAFF
-,TRBV2,TRBJ1-1,-,TGTGCCAGCCTATACAGGGTGAACACTGAAGCTTTCTTT,CASLYRVNTEAFF
TRBD1,TRBV6-1,TRBJ2-1,-,TGTGCCAGCAGTGAAGGGACAGGGGACAATGAGCAGTTCTTC,CASSEGTGDNEQFF
TRBD1,TRBV28,TRBJ1-4,-,TGTGCCAGCAGACCGGGACAGGGAAACGAAAAACTGTTTTTT,CASRPGQGNEKLFF
TRBD2,TRBV11-2,TRBJ2-5,-,TGTGCCAGCAGGCAGACTAGCGGGGGTTGGGAGACCCAGTACTTC,CASRQTSGGWETQYF
-,TRBV6-4,TRBJ2-3,-,TGTGCCAGCAGTGACTCACCGGGTTGGAGCACAGATACGCAGTATTTT,CASSDSPGWSTDTQYF
TRBD1,TRBV2,TRBJ2-7,-,TGTGCCAGCGGACAGGGGTCGACCTACGAGCAGTACTTC,CASGQGSTYEQYF
-,TRBV10-3,TRBJ2-2,-,TGTGCCATCAGTGAGAGCAGGCCACAAAACACCGGGGAGCTGTTTTTT,CAISESRPQNTGELFF
TRBD1,TRBV29-1,TRBJ2-7,-,TGCAGCATCTCCTCCGGGACAGGGTTCGGCTACGAGCAGTACTTC,CSISSGTGFGYEQYF
TRBD2,TRBV7-8,TRBJ2-7,-,TGTGCCAGCAGCTTAGAGCCTAGCGGGGGCTACGAGCAGTACTTC,CASSLEPSGGYEQYF
-,TRBV2,TRBJ1-1,-,TGTGCCAGCAGGGCTCAGGGACTTGAAGCTTTCTTT,CASRAQGLEAFF
-,TRBV29-1,TRBJ1-3,-,TGCAGCGTTGAGAGCTCTGGAAACACCATATATTTT,CSVESSGNTIYF
TRBD1,TRBV11-1,TRBJ2-7,-,TGTGCCAGCAGCTTAGGGACAGGGTCCTACGAGCAGTACTTC,CASSLGTGSYEQYF
TRBD1,TRBV5-1,TRBJ1-1,-,TGCGCCAGCAGCTGGACAGGGGCTAACACTGAAGCTTTCTTT,CASSWTGANTEAFF
TRBD1,TRBV7-9,TRBJ2-1,-,TGTGCCAGCAGCCTCGGACAGGGTAGCGATGAGCAGTTCTTC,CASSLGQGSDEQFF
-,TRBV7-3,TRBJ1-1,few,TGTGCCAGCAGCCCGTCCGGAGGGGCGAACACTGAAGCTTTCTTT,CASSPSGGANTEAFF
TRBD1,TRBV7-3,TRBJ1-2,once,TGTGCCAGCAGCATTTCGGACAGGGAACGAGGCTACACCTTC,CASSISDRERGYTF
TRBD2,TRBV5-6,TRBJ2-3,-,TGTGCCAGCAGCTTGTCGTTTGGCGGGGGGCTGAGCACAGATACGCAGTATTTT,CASSLSFGGGLSTDTQYF
-,TRBV3-1/TRBV3-2,TRBJ1-1,-,TGTGCCAGCAGCCCTTCCAGGGGCACTGAAGCTTTCTTT,CASSPSRGTEAFF
TRBD1,TRBV3-1/TRBV3-2,TRBJ2-7,-,TGTGCCAGCAGTTCCGGGACAGGGGGCGCTCTGTCCTACGAGCAGTACTTC,CASSSGTGGALSYEQYF
TRBD1,TRBV5-5,TRBJ1-2,-,TGTGCCAGCAGCTTGGCACCTGACAGGGTCGGCTATGGCTACACCTTC,CASSLAPDRVGYGYTF
TRBD1,TRBV24-1,TRBJ1-2,-,TGTGCCACCAGTGAGAACAGGGGGCAGGCTGGCTACACCTTC,CATSENRGQAGYTF
-,TRBV5-8,TRBJ1-5,-,TGTGCCAGCAGCTTTACAGGGAATCAGCCCCAGCATTTT,CASSFTGNQPQHF
-,TRBV6-5,TRBJ2-1,-,TGTGCCAGCAGTTACTGGGGGGATGATAATGAGCAGTTCTTC,CASSYWGDDNEQFF
TRBD2,TRBV27,TRBJ2-2,-,TGTGCCAGCAGTTTCTTCACTAGCGGGGGAGACACCGGGGAGCTGTTTTTT,CASSFFTSGGDTGELFF
-,TRBV2,TRBJ1-5,few,TGTGCCAGCAGTGAAGCCACCTGGCTTCAGCCCCAGCATTTT,CASSEATWLQPQHF
-,TRBV19,TRBJ1-2,-,TGTGCCAGTAGCACCAAAGGGGGAACTGGCTACACCTTC,CASSTKGGTGYTF
TRBD2,TRBV5-4,TRBJ2-5,-,TGTGCCAGCAGCCAACAGACTAGCCCCTCGGAGACCCAGTACTTC,CASSQQTSPSETQYF
-,TRBV7-9,TRBJ2-2,-,TGTGCCAGCAGGCCGTCAGGGGGGCGAAGCGGGGAGCTGTTTTTT,CASRPSGGRSGELFF
TRBD1,TRBV4-1,TRBJ2-6,-,TGCGCCAGCAGCCAAGCCGGGACAGGGGGCTCTGGGGCCAACGTCCTGACTTTC,CASSQAGTGGSGANVLTF
-,TRBV29-1,TRBJ2-2,few,TGCAGCGTGACCACAGGGACCGGGGAGCTGTTTTTT,CSVTTGTGELFF
TRBD1,TRBV4-1,TRBJ1-1,-,TGCGCCAGCAGCCAAACACCGGGACAGGGTTTAACTGAAGCTTTCTTT,CASSQTPGQGLTEAFF
-,TRBV19,TRBJ1-2,-,TGTGCCAGTAGTATGAACAGACCAAATCGCTATGGCTACACCTTC,CASSMNRPNRYGYTF
TRBD1,TRBV18,TRBJ2-5,-,TGTGCCAGCTCACCGTCACAGGGGGCGCGGGAGACCCAGTACTTC,CASSPSQGARETQYF
TRBD1,TRBV5-1,TRBJ1-2,once,TGCGCCAGCAGCCGCCAACCGGGACAGGACGGCTACACCTTC,CASSRQPGQDGYTF
TRBD1,TRBV3-1/TRBV3-2,TRBJ1-6,-,TGTGCCAGCAGCCGTGGACAGGGGAGTAGTTCACCCCTCCACTTT,CASSRGQGSSSPLHF
TRBD1,TRBV7-2,TRBJ1-6,-,TGTGCCAGCAGCAAGACAGGGCTTGATAATTCACCCCTCCACTTT,CASSKTGLDNSPLHF